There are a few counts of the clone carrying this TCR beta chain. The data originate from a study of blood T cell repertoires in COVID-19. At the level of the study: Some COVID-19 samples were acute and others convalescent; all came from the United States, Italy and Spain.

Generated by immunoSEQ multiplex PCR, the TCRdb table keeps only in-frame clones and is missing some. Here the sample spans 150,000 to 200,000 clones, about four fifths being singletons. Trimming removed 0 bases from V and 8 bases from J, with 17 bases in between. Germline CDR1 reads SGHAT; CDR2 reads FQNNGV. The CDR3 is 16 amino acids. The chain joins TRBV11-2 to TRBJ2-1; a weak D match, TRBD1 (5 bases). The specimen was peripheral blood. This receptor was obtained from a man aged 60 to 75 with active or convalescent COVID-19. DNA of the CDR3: TGTGCCAGCAGCTTAGATTCGGCAGGGAATTACTATGAGCAGTTCTTC. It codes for CASSLDSAGNYYEQFF.